These T cell receptor beta chains were read from a single sample in a study of cytotoxic CD8 clonotypes in ibrutinib-treated CLL. The table came from immunoSEQ multiplex PCR; TCRdb's copy has only in-frame clones and leaves some out. Among about 160,000 clones, approximately 80% were seen once, and the ten largest hold less than 6%. This sample comprised PBMCs, obtained after 24 months of ibrutinib treatment. The receptors come from a human donor with chronic lymphocytic leukemia. The CDR3 runs from the conserved cysteine through the conserved F or W. The order of the fields is clone size, V gene, D gene, CDR3 length, J gene, CDR3 DNA, CDR3 protein. D genes are given only for firm matches. Size values are once, few and many counts, or a class for expanded clones, and some rows have none.

NA	TRBV9	NA	14	TRBJ1-1	TGTGCCAGCAGCGTAGTTGGATCAGGAGGTGAAGCTTTCTTT	CASSVVGSGGEAFF
NA	TRBV5-1	TRBD2	17	TRBJ2-7	TGCGCCAGCAGCCCAAACGGACTAGCCTTTTCTGCCTACGAGCAGTACTTC	CASSPNGLAFSAYEQYF
NA	TRBV12-5	NA	12	TRBJ2-3	TGTGCTAGTGGTTACAACACAGATACGCAGTATTTT	CASGYNTDTQYF
NA	TRBV14	NA	12	TRBJ1-1	TGTGCCAGCGGGGGATTGAGGGTGGAAGCTTTCTTT	CASGGLRVEAFF
once	TRBV4-1	NA	15	TRBJ1-2	TGCGCCAGCAGCCAAGATCCCAGGGCGAGCTATGGCTACACCTTC	CASSQDPRASYGYTF
NA	TRBV6-6	TRBD1	16	TRBJ1-4	TGTGCCAGCAGCGGAGACAGGGGAGCAACGAACGAAAAACTGTTTTTT	CASSGDRGATNEKLFF
NA	TRBV5-8	NA	11	TRBJ1-6	TGTGCCAGCAGCTTAATCTTACCCCTCCACTTT	CASSLILPLHF
NA	TRBV28	TRBD1	14	TRBJ1-1	TGTGCCAGCAGTCGCGACAGGGGTGGCACTGAAGCTTTCTTT	CASSRDRGGTEAFF
NA	TRBV18	NA	13	TRBJ1-1	TGTGCCAGCTCGGGGGTAAGGAGCACTGAAGCTTTCTTT	CASSGVRSTEAFF
NA	TRBV2	TRBD1	15	TRBJ2-1	TGTGCCAGCAGTAAACAGGGGCTCGCCTACAATGAGCAGTTCTTC	CASSKQGLAYNEQFF
once	TRBV6-6	NA	14	TRBJ2-7	TGTGCCAGCAGATGGGACCTTAACTCCTACGAGCAGTACTTC	CASRWDLNSYEQYF
NA	TRBV18	NA	13	TRBJ1-2	TGTGCCAGCTCGATCCCCAGCGACTATGGCTACACCTTC	CASSIPSDYGYTF
NA	TRBV18	NA	15	TRBJ2-7	TGTGCCAGCTCAGATCGGGGGACGCAGGGAAGCGAGCAGTACTTC	CASSDRGTQGSEQYF
NA	TRBV19	NA	13	TRBJ1-1	TGTGCCAGTAGTGGGCAGGGAAGAACTGAAGCTTTCTTT	CASSGQGRTEAFF
NA	TRBV28	TRBD2	17	TRBJ2-5	TGTGCCAGCAACCCCCCCCCGGGACTAGCGATTCGAGAGACCCAGTACTTC	CASNPPPGLAIRETQYF
few	TRBV7-2	NA	12	TRBJ2-5	TGTGCCAGCAGCAGACCCAAAGAGACCCAGTACTTC	CASSRPKETQYF